A selection of T cell receptor beta chains follows, all from one sample in a study of CD8 T cells in ankylosing spondylitis. TCRdb ran MiXCR on the 5' RACE reads and lists one entry per CDR3 protein. The data hold nearly 250,000 distinct CDR3 sequences, with roughly 32% observed a single time. Sequencing used blood, either unsorted or a sorted T cell fraction (not recorded which). The receptors here all came from a male donor with ankylosing spondylitis or in good health (not recorded which). Both conserved end residues are part of each CDR3. The order of the fields is clone size, V gene, J gene, D gene, CDR3 DNA, CDR3 protein. D genes are given only for firm matches. The size of a clone is reported for some rows only, either as once, few or many, or as a class for expanded clones.

clone_size: -; v_call: TRBV5-1; j_call: TRBJ1-1; d_call: -; cdr3_nt: TGCGCCAGCAGCTTGGCCTGGGGGAACACTGAAGCTTTCTTT; cdr3_aa: CASSLAWGNTEAFF
clone_size: few; v_call: TRBV27; j_call: TRBJ2-7; d_call: -; cdr3_nt: TGTGCCAGCAAGCTAGCGCCTTCCTACGAGCAGTACTTC; cdr3_aa: CASKLAPSYEQYF
clone_size: -; v_call: TRBV5-6; j_call: TRBJ2-7; d_call: TRBD1; cdr3_nt: TGTGCCAGCAGCGCCCTTATGGGGACAGATGCCTACGAGCAGTACTTC; cdr3_aa: CASSALMGTDAYEQYF
clone_size: -; v_call: TRBV5-1; j_call: TRBJ2-7; d_call: -; cdr3_nt: TGCGCCAGCAGCCCGGGACCCGGCTCCTACGAGCAGTACTTC; cdr3_aa: CASSPGPGSYEQYF
clone_size: few; v_call: TRBV27; j_call: TRBJ2-1; d_call: TRBD2; cdr3_nt: TGTGCCAGCAGTGCCCCGACTAGCGGGGGGGCCGGTTGGCAGTTCTTC; cdr3_aa: CASSAPTSGGAGWQFF
clone_size: few; v_call: TRBV20-1; j_call: TRBJ1-4; d_call: TRBD1; cdr3_nt: TGCAGGGCCGAGGAGGGGGCAGCCGGAAAACTGTTTTTT; cdr3_aa: CRAEEGAAGKLFF
clone_size: few; v_call: TRBV29-1; j_call: TRBJ2-1; d_call: TRBD2; cdr3_nt: TGCAGCGTTGACGGGGGGGATAGAAATGAGCAGTTCTTC; cdr3_aa: CSVDGGDRNEQFF
clone_size: few; v_call: TRBV20-1; j_call: TRBJ2-3; d_call: -; cdr3_nt: TGCAGTGCCGACTCGGCGGCCACAGATACGCAGTATTTT; cdr3_aa: CSADSAATDTQYF
clone_size: few; v_call: TRBV6-1; j_call: TRBJ2-1; d_call: TRBD1; cdr3_nt: TGTGCCAGCAGCCGCGGGGACAGGGCGAATGAGCAGTTCTTC; cdr3_aa: CASSRGDRANEQFF
clone_size: few; v_call: TRBV29-1; j_call: TRBJ2-2; d_call: TRBD1; cdr3_nt: TGCAGCGTTCAGCGGACAGGGGAGGAAACCGGGGAGCTGTTTTTT; cdr3_aa: CSVQRTGEETGELFF
clone_size: few; v_call: TRBV20-1; j_call: TRBJ2-1; d_call: -; cdr3_nt: TGCAGTGTTGGTGTCCTGGAGGGGATCGGGGGCTCCTACAATGAGCAGTTCTTC; cdr3_aa: CSVGVLEGIGGSYNEQFF
clone_size: -; v_call: TRBV7-9; j_call: TRBJ1-6; d_call: -; cdr3_nt: TGTGCCAGCAGGGATCGGGACACGAGCTCCTATAATTCACCCCTCCACTTT; cdr3_aa: CASRDRDTSSYNSPLHF
clone_size: few; v_call: TRBV7-4; j_call: TRBJ2-1; d_call: TRBD1; cdr3_nt: TGTGCCAGCAGCCCGACCTCCGGGACAGGGGCTTACAATGAGCAGTTCTTC; cdr3_aa: CASSPTSGTGAYNEQFF
clone_size: -; v_call: TRBV29-1; j_call: TRBJ2-3; d_call: -; cdr3_nt: TGCAGCGTCTCCGAGGGCCGGAGCACAGATACGCAGTATTTT; cdr3_aa: CSVSEGRSTDTQYF
clone_size: once; v_call: TRBV12-3/TRBV12-4; j_call: TRBJ2-3; d_call: TRBD1; cdr3_nt: TGTGCCAGCAGCCGGGACAGGGGGCTTACAGATACGCAGTATTTT; cdr3_aa: CASSRDRGLTDTQYF
clone_size: -; v_call: TRBV27; j_call: TRBJ2-5; d_call: -; cdr3_nt: TGTGCCAGCAAGGCCCCTTCTAGGGAGACCCAGTACTTC; cdr3_aa: CASKAPSRETQYF
clone_size: few; v_call: TRBV20-1; j_call: TRBJ1-5; d_call: TRBD1; cdr3_nt: TGCAGTGCTGACAGGGCCCATAGCAATCAGCCCCAGCATTTT; cdr3_aa: CSADRAHSNQPQHF
clone_size: few; v_call: TRBV12-3/TRBV12-4; j_call: TRBJ2-2; d_call: -; cdr3_nt: TGTGCCAGCAGTTTAGCTGAGACCGGGGAGCTGTTTTTT; cdr3_aa: CASSLAETGELFF
clone_size: few; v_call: TRBV5-5; j_call: TRBJ2-7; d_call: -; cdr3_nt: TGTGCCAGCAGCTTGGAGGCCCCCTGGCAGGCGGTATACGAGCAGTACTTC; cdr3_aa: CASSLEAPWQAVYEQYF
clone_size: -; v_call: TRBV29-1; j_call: TRBJ1-4; d_call: -; cdr3_nt: TGCAGCGTCGCCGGGACGGGGAATGAAAAACTGTTTTTT; cdr3_aa: CSVAGTGNEKLFF
clone_size: -; v_call: TRBV12-3/TRBV12-4; j_call: TRBJ1-1; d_call: TRBD1; cdr3_nt: TGTGCCAGCAGTTCCGCGGACAGGCTAAACACTGAAGCTTTCTTT; cdr3_aa: CASSSADRLNTEAFF
clone_size: few; v_call: TRBV6-4; j_call: TRBJ2-1; d_call: -; cdr3_nt: TGTGCCAGCAGTGACAAGGGGGGAGGCTACAATGAGCAGTTCTTC; cdr3_aa: CASSDKGGGYNEQFF
clone_size: few; v_call: TRBV6-1; j_call: TRBJ2-6; d_call: -; cdr3_nt: TGTGCCAGCAGGACCTTCAGGACCTCTGGGGCCAACGTCCTGACTTTC; cdr3_aa: CASRTFRTSGANVLTF
clone_size: -; v_call: TRBV20-1; j_call: TRBJ2-3; d_call: -; cdr3_nt: TGCTGTGCTAGAGAACTGGGCCGGGACCGCACAGATACGCAGTATTTT; cdr3_aa: CCARELGRDRTDTQYF
clone_size: -; v_call: TRBV7-9; j_call: TRBJ1-5; d_call: -; cdr3_nt: TGTGCCAGCAGTTCCACAGCAGGTGTGGGCAATCAGCCCCAGCATTTT; cdr3_aa: CASSSTAGVGNQPQHF
clone_size: many; v_call: TRBV20-1; j_call: TRBJ2-7; d_call: -; cdr3_nt: TGCAGTGCTAGACCTTTTGGGGGCGGGAGTCACTCCTACGAGCAGTACTTC; cdr3_aa: CSARPFGGGSHSYEQYF
clone_size: -; v_call: TRBV7-2; j_call: TRBJ2-1; d_call: -; cdr3_nt: TGTGCCAGCAGCCATAGCCAGGGGTATGAGCAGTTCTTC; cdr3_aa: CASSHSQGYEQFF
clone_size: -; v_call: TRBV25-1; j_call: TRBJ1-1; d_call: -; cdr3_nt: TGTGCCAGCAGGGGGAGGAACACTGAAGCTTTCTTT; cdr3_aa: CASRGRNTEAFF
clone_size: -; v_call: TRBV12-2; j_call: TRBJ1-1; d_call: -; cdr3_nt: TGTGCAAGTCGGACGACCTCAGGGAGGGACACTGAAGCTTTCTTT; cdr3_aa: CASRTTSGRDTEAFF
clone_size: -; v_call: TRBV10-3; j_call: TRBJ2-7; d_call: TRBD1; cdr3_nt: TGTGCCATCAGTGAACGACAGGGTCCGGACGAGCAGTACTTC; cdr3_aa: CAISERQGPDEQYF
clone_size: many; v_call: TRBV20-1; j_call: TRBJ2-2; d_call: -; cdr3_nt: TGCAGTGCTAGAGGAGTAGGCCGAGGGTACACCGGGGAGCTGTTTTTT; cdr3_aa: CSARGVGRGYTGELFF
clone_size: few; v_call: TRBV5-5; j_call: TRBJ2-7; d_call: -; cdr3_nt: TGTGCCAGCAGCCCCGCTGTCGGAACTCAAACTAGCGAGCAGTACTTC; cdr3_aa: CASSPAVGTQTSEQYF
clone_size: few; v_call: TRBV5-1; j_call: TRBJ2-7; d_call: -; cdr3_nt: TGCGCCAGCAGCTTGGGGCCGGGTAGCGGCTACGAGCAGTACTTC; cdr3_aa: CASSLGPGSGYEQYF
clone_size: -; v_call: TRBV11-2; j_call: TRBJ2-1; d_call: TRBD2; cdr3_nt: TGTGCCAGCAGCTCATCCGGGACTACTTACAATGAGCAGTTCTTC; cdr3_aa: CASSSSGTTYNEQFF
clone_size: few; v_call: TRBV5-1; j_call: TRBJ2-1; d_call: -; cdr3_nt: TGCGCCAGCAGCTCGGACATAGGAAAGGTCAATGAGCAGTTCTTC; cdr3_aa: CASSSDIGKVNEQFF
clone_size: -; v_call: TRBV7-9; j_call: TRBJ2-1; d_call: TRBD2; cdr3_nt: TGTGCCAGCAGCTTTAGCGGGGGGGATCCTCTTAAGCAGTTCTTC; cdr3_aa: CASSFSGGDPLKQFF
clone_size: once; v_call: TRBV6-2/TRBV6-3; j_call: TRBJ2-1; d_call: -; cdr3_nt: TGTGCCAGCAGTTACCACAGGTTTCGGCAGTTCTTC; cdr3_aa: CASSYHRFRQFF
clone_size: many; v_call: TRBV20-1; j_call: TRBJ1-5; d_call: TRBD1; cdr3_nt: TGCAGTGCTAGTCCAGGGGGCGCGAGCAATCAGCCCCAGCATTTT; cdr3_aa: CSASPGGASNQPQHF
clone_size: -; v_call: TRBV7-8; j_call: TRBJ2-6; d_call: -; cdr3_nt: TGTGCCAGCAGCTTAGTCCTGCAGGACTCTGGGGCCAACGTCCTGACTTTC; cdr3_aa: CASSLVLQDSGANVLTF
clone_size: -; v_call: TRBV11-2; j_call: TRBJ2-3; d_call: -; cdr3_nt: TGTGCCAGCAGCCCGCGGACGAGCCCAGATACGCAGTATTTT; cdr3_aa: CASSPRTSPDTQYF
clone_size: few; v_call: TRBV6-1; j_call: TRBJ2-7; d_call: TRBD1; cdr3_nt: TGTGCCAGCAGTAGCCGGACAGGCCTTGGCACCTACGAGCAGTACTTC; cdr3_aa: CASSSRTGLGTYEQYF
clone_size: -; v_call: TRBV20-1; j_call: TRBJ2-1; d_call: -; cdr3_nt: TGCAGTGCTAGAGACTCAAGCTCCTACAATGAGCAGTTCTTC; cdr3_aa: CSARDSSSYNEQFF
clone_size: -; v_call: TRBV20-1; j_call: TRBJ2-3; d_call: -; cdr3_nt: TGCAGTGCGGCAGCGGTGGCCAGCACAGATACGCAGTATTTT; cdr3_aa: CSAAAVASTDTQYF
clone_size: -; v_call: TRBV20-1; j_call: TRBJ1-6; d_call: -; cdr3_nt: TGCAGTGCCCGAACGGACCTCCTCACCCTCCACTTT; cdr3_aa: CSARTDLLTLHF
clone_size: few; v_call: TRBV7-2; j_call: TRBJ2-7; d_call: -; cdr3_nt: TGTGCCAGCAGCTTAGTTTTGGGGGTAGGGGAGCAGTACTTC; cdr3_aa: CASSLVLGVGEQYF
clone_size: few; v_call: TRBV6-1; j_call: TRBJ2-7; d_call: TRBD2; cdr3_nt: TGTGCCAGCAGTCTCCGGGACTATAGTTACGAGCAGTACTTC; cdr3_aa: CASSLRDYSYEQYF
clone_size: few; v_call: TRBV5-5; j_call: TRBJ1-1; d_call: -; cdr3_nt: TGTGCCAGCAGCTTGGGGGACAAGAACACTGAAGCTTTCTTT; cdr3_aa: CASSLGDKNTEAFF
clone_size: -; v_call: TRBV5-1; j_call: TRBJ2-7; d_call: -; cdr3_nt: TGCGCCAGCAGCTTGATGGACAGATTCTACGAGCAGTACTTC; cdr3_aa: CASSLMDRFYEQYF
clone_size: few; v_call: TRBV6-2/TRBV6-3; j_call: TRBJ2-3; d_call: -; cdr3_nt: TGTGCCAGCAGTTACTCGGGCTCAGATACGCAGTATTTT; cdr3_aa: CASSYSGSDTQYF
clone_size: -; v_call: TRBV10-3; j_call: TRBJ1-3; d_call: -; cdr3_nt: TGTGCCATCCATGGAGAGGGAGGCTCTGGAAACACCATATATTTT; cdr3_aa: CAIHGEGGSGNTIYF
clone_size: many; v_call: TRBV12-3/TRBV12-4; j_call: TRBJ2-5; d_call: -; cdr3_nt: TGTGCCAGCAGCCTAAGGGACGCACAAGAGACCCAGTACTTC; cdr3_aa: CASSLRDAQETQYF
clone_size: -; v_call: TRBV9; j_call: TRBJ2-2; d_call: -; cdr3_nt: TGTGCCAGCAGCGTAAATGGGGGGAAGGACACCGGGGAGCTGTTTTTT; cdr3_aa: CASSVNGGKDTGELFF
clone_size: few; v_call: TRBV9; j_call: TRBJ2-7; d_call: -; cdr3_nt: TGTGCCAGCAGCAAGACACCTAGCTCCTACGAGCAGTACTTC; cdr3_aa: CASSKTPSSYEQYF
clone_size: few; v_call: TRBV20-1; j_call: TRBJ2-7; d_call: TRBD2; cdr3_nt: TGCAGTGCTAGAGTCAACGAGCGGGGGACTGCCCTCTCCTACGAGCAGTACTTC; cdr3_aa: CSARVNERGTALSYEQYF
clone_size: few; v_call: TRBV20-1; j_call: TRBJ2-7; d_call: -; cdr3_nt: TGCAGTGCTACAGAGACTGTCTCCTACGAGCAGTACTTC; cdr3_aa: CSATETVSYEQYF
clone_size: few; v_call: TRBV6-2/TRBV6-3; j_call: TRBJ2-1; d_call: -; cdr3_nt: TGTGCCAGCAGTTACTCTCGACAGCCACTATACAATGAGCAGTTCTTC; cdr3_aa: CASSYSRQPLYNEQFF
clone_size: few; v_call: TRBV5-5; j_call: TRBJ2-3; d_call: TRBD2; cdr3_nt: TGTGCCAGCATTCCGACCGGGACTAGCGCGGATACGCAGTATTTT; cdr3_aa: CASIPTGTSADTQYF